Ten or more counts support the clone carrying this T cell receptor beta chain. This record belongs to a study of T-cell reconstitution after alpha-beta-depleted transplantation in children. Construction of the TCRbeta library involved unique molecular identifiers. In TCRdb, the PCR reads were re-called with MiXCR into one record per CDR3 protein. The sample includes about 360,000 distinct CDR3 sequences, 10% to 15% of them seen just once. The material sequenced was PBMCs, taken from the stem cell graft. The origin of this receptor is a human donor who donated a stem cell graft to a child with Fanconi anemia.

The CDR3, as DNA: TGCGCCAGCAGCTCCTCTCGGACCGGCACTGAAGCTTTCTTT. Translating it yields CASSSSRTGTEAFF. This sequence joins TRBV5-1 and TRBJ1-1; unclear D gene. V was pared by 3 bases and J by 4 bases, with 13 bases between. Germline CDR1 is SGHRS and CDR2 is YFSETQ. The CDR3 length is 14 residues. The full variable domain, completed using reference TRBV5-1 and TRBJ1-1, is KAGVTQTPRYLIKTRGQQVTLSCSPISGHRSVSWYQQTPGQGLQFLFEYFSETQRNKGNFPGRFSGRQFSNSRSEMNVSTLELGDSALYLCASSSSRTGTEAFFGQGTRLTVV.